A selection of T cell receptor beta chains follows, all from one sample in a study of blood T cell repertoires in COVID-19. TCRdb keeps only in-frame clones here, not all; method: immunoSEQ multiplex PCR. The table has 130,000 to 150,000 clones, approximately 92% seen once; the top ten hold under 15%. The specimen was peripheral blood. The receptors originated from a man aged 18 to 30 with COVID-19, enrolled during active disease. CDR3s include the opening cysteine and the closing phenylalanine or tryptophan. The order of the fields is D gene, J gene, clone size, V gene, CDR3 protein, CDR3 DNA. D genes are given only for firm matches. Where a row states a size, it is once, few, many or the class of an expanded clone; other rows omit it.

NA	TRBJ2-7	NA	TRBV28	CASGAGRSYEQYF	TGTGCCAGCGGGGCAGGCCGCTCCTACGAGCAGTACTTC
NA	TRBJ2-2	NA	TRBV27	CASSLVVNTGELFF	TGTGCCAGCAGTTTAGTCGTAAACACCGGGGAGCTGTTTTTT
NA	TRBJ2-5	NA	TRBV5-6	CASSLPGQGQETQYF	TGTGCCAGCAGCTTACCTGGGCAGGGCCAAGAGACCCAGTACTTC
NA	TRBJ1-2	NA	TRBV10-3	CAISELANGYTF	TGTGCCATCAGTGAGCTGGCCAATGGCTACACCTTC
NA	TRBJ2-5	NA	TRBV6-2/TRBV6-3	CASSYAPRVRETQYF	TGTGCCAGCAGTTACGCCCCCAGGGTACGAGAGACCCAGTACTTC
NA	TRBJ2-7	NA	TRBV6-1	CASSDVQGLEQYF	TGTGCCAGCAGTGACGTTCAGGGCTTGGAGCAGTACTTC
TRBD1	TRBJ2-7	NA	TRBV19	CASSPYRDRGHEQYF	TGTGCCAGTAGTCCCTACCGGGACAGGGGACACGAGCAGTACTTC
TRBD1	TRBJ2-4	once	TRBV5-1	CASSTRTGGGGNIQYF	TGCGCCAGCAGCACTAGGACAGGGGGAGGTGGAAACATTCAGTACTTC
TRBD1	TRBJ2-1	once	TRBV11-2	CASSEDRVGHEQFF	TGTGCCAGCAGCGAGGACAGGGTCGGGCATGAGCAGTTCTTC
TRBD2	TRBJ2-5	NA	TRBV10-3	CAISVRAGVQETQYF	TGTGCCATCAGCGTCCGGGCGGGGGTCCAAGAGACCCAGTACTTC
NA	TRBJ2-3	medium-sized	TRBV11-2	CASSLDAFSTDTQYF	TGTGCCAGCAGCTTAGACGCGTTTAGCACAGATACGCAGTATTTT
NA	TRBJ1-3	NA	TRBV3-1/TRBV3-2	CASSQGGLWNGNTIYF	TGTGCCAGCAGCCAGGGGGGACTGTGGAATGGAAACACCATATATTTT
TRBD1	TRBJ2-7	once	TRBV29-1	CSVRDSSSYEQYF	TGCAGCGTACGGGACAGTTCTTCCTACGAGCAGTACTTC
NA	TRBJ2-3	NA	TRBV28	CASSFAGGTDTQYF	TGTGCCAGCAGTTTCGCAGGGGGCACAGATACGCAGTATTTT
NA	TRBJ2-1	NA	TRBV15	CATSRGRWDEQFF	TGTGCCACCAGCAGAGGGAGGTGGGATGAGCAGTTCTTC
NA	TRBJ1-1	NA	TRBV14	CASSPPSTEAFF	TGTGCCAGCAGCCCCCCGAGCACTGAAGCTTTCTTT
NA	TRBJ2-2	NA	TRBV4-2	CASSQEAIGSNTGELFF	TGTGCCAGCAGCCAAGAAGCCATCGGGTCGAACACCGGGGAGCTGTTTTTT
NA	TRBJ1-2	NA	TRBV2	CASKLTGIYGYTF	TGTGCCAGCAAGTTGACTGGTATCTATGGCTACACCTTC
NA	TRBJ2-1	NA	TRBV6-2/TRBV6-3	CASSYSRGLASSYNEQFF	TGTGCCAGCAGTTACTCGAGAGGTCTAGCCAGCTCCTACAATGAGCAGTTCTTC
TRBD2	TRBJ2-5	NA	TRBV6-5	CASTTTSGQETQYF	TGTGCCAGCACTACGACTAGCGGCCAAGAGACCCAGTACTTC
TRBD1	TRBJ1-3	NA	TRBV7-2	CASSSGQASGNTIYF	TGTGCCAGCAGCTCCGGACAGGCCTCTGGAAACACCATATATTTT
TRBD1	TRBJ2-4	NA	TRBV28	CASSFPPTGGLAKNIQYF	TGTGCCAGCAGTTTTCCTCCCACAGGGGGCTTGGCCAAAAACATTCAGTACTTC
TRBD1	TRBJ1-1	NA	TRBV5-6	CASSSGTGEAFF	TGTGCCAGCAGCTCCGGGACAGGGGAAGCTTTCTTT
NA	TRBJ1-3	once	TRBV20-1	CSASAPLSGNTIYF	TGCAGTGCTAGTGCCCCCTTGTCTGGAAACACCATATATTTT
TRBD2	TRBJ2-7	NA	TRBV27	CASTGLAGSEQYF	TGTGCCAGCACGGGACTAGCGGGAAGCGAGCAGTACTTC
NA	TRBJ2-3	few	TRBV4-3	CASSPSSTDTQYF	TGCGCCAGCAGCCCCAGTAGCACAGATACGCAGTATTTT
TRBD2	TRBJ2-2	NA	TRBV10-1	CASSESNSGIPNTGELFF	TGCGCCAGCAGTGAGTCGAATAGCGGGATTCCGAACACCGGGGAGCTGTTTTTT
TRBD1	TRBJ2-5	NA	TRBV23-1	CASSQSTHRGHPRETQYF	TGCGCCAGCAGTCAATCTACCCACAGGGGACACCCTCGAGAGACCCAGTACTTC
TRBD2	TRBJ2-3	NA	TRBV5-4	CASSRPREGRTDTQYF	TGTGCCAGCAGCCGTCCTCGGGAGGGCCGCACAGATACGCAGTATTTT
NA	TRBJ1-5	NA	TRBV5-5	CASSVRFGAKNQPQHF	TGTGCCAGCAGCGTCAGGTTTGGGGCTAAAAATCAGCCCCAGCATTTT
NA	TRBJ2-7	few	TRBV18	CASSPRGVRTGEQYF	TGTGCCAGCTCACCCAGGGGGGTCAGGACTGGCGAGCAGTACTTC